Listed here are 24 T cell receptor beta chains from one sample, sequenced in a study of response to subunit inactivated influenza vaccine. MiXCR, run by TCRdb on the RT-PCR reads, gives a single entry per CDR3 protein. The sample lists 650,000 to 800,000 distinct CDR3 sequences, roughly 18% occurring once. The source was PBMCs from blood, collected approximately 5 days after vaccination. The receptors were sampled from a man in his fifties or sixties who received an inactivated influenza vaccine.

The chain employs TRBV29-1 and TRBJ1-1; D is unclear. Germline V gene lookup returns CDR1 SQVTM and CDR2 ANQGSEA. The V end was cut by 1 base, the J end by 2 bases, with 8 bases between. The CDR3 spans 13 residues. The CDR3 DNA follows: TGCAGCGTTGAAGTCGAGCTAAACACTGAAGCTTTCTTT. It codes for CSVEVELNTEAFF.

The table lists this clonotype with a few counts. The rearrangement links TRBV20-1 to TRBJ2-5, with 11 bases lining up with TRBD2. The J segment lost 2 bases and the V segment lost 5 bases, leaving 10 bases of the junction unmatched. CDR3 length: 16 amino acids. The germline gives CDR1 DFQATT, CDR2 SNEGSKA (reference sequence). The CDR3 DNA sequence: TGCAGTGCTCGAGGGGCTAGCGGGAGGCATCAAGAGACCCAGTACTTC. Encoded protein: CSARGASGRHQETQYF.

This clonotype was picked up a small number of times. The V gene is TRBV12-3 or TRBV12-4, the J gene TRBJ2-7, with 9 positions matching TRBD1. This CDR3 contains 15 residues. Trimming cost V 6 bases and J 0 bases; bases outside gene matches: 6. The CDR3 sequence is CASRSGQGPSYEQYF. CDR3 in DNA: TGTGCCAGCAGATCGGGACAGGGACCCTCCTACGAGCAGTACTTC.

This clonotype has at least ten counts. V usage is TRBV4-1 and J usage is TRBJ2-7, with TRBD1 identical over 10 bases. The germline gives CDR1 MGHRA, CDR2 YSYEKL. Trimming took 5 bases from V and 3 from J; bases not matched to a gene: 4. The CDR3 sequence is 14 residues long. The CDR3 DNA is TGCGCCAGCAGCAGAAGGGACAGGGGCTACGAGCAGTACTTC. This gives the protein CASSRRDRGYEQYF.

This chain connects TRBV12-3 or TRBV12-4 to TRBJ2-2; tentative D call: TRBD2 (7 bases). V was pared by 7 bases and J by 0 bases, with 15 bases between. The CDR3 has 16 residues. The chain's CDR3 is CASTLRGGPNTGELFF. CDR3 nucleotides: TGTGCCAGCACCCTCCGCGGGGGCCCGAACACCGGGGAGCTGTTTTTT.

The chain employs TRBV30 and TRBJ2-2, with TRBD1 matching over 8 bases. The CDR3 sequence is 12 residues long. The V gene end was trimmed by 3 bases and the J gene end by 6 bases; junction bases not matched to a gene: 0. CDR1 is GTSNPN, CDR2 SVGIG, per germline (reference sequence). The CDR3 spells CAWRQGAGELFF. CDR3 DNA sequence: TGTGCCTGGAGACAGGGGGCCGGGGAGCTGTTTTTT. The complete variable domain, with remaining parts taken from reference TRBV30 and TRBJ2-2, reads SQTIHQWPATLVQPVGSPLSLECTVEGTSNPNLYWYRQAAGRGLQLLFYSVGIGQISSEVPQNLSASRPQDRQFILSSKKLLLSDSGFYLCAWRQGAGELFFGEGSRLTVL.

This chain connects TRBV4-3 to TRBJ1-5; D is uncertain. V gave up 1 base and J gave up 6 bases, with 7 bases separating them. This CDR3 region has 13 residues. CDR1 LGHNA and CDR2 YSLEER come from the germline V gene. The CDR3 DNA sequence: TGCGCCAGCAGCCAAGCAATTGGTCAGCCCCAGCATTTT. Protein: CASSQAIGQPQHF.

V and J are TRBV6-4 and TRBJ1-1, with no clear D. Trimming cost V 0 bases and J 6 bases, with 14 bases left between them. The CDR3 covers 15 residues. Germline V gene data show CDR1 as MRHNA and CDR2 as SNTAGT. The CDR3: CASSDSDVKYSEAFF. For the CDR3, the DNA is TGTGCCAGCAGTGACTCGGACGTGAAGTATTCTGAAGCTTTCTTT.

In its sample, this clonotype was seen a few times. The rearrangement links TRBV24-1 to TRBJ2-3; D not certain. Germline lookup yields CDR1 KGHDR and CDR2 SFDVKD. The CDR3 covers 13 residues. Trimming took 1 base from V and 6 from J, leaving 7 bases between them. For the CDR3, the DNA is TGTGCCACCAGTGATTTTCCTGGGGATACGCAGTATTTT. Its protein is CATSDFPGDTQYF.

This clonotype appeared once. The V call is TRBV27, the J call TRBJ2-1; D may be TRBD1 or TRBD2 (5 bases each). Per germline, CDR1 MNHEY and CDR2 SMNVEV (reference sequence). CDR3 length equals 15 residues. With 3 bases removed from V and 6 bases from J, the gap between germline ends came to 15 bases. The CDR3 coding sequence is TGTGCCAGCAGTTTGGGACCTTGGGGGTCCAATGAGCAGTTCTTC. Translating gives CASSLGPWGSNEQFF.

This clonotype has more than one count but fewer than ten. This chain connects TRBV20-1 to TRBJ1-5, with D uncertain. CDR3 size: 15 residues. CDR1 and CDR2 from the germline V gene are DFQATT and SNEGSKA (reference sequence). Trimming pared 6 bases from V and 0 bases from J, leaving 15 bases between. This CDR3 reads CSAKDGSYSNQPQHF. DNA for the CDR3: TGCAGTGCAAAGGACGGCAGTTATAGCAATCAGCCCCAGCATTTT.

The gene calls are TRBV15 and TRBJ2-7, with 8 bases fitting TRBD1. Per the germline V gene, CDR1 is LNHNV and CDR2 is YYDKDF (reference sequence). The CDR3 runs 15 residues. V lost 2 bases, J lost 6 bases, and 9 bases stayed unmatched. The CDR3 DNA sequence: TGTGCCACCAGCAGACGAGGGGACAGGTCAGGCGAGCAGTACTTC. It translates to CATSRRGDRSGEQYF. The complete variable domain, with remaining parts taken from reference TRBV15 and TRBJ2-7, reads DAMVIQNPRYQVTQFGKPVTLSCSQTLNHNVMYWYQQKSSQAPKLLFHYYDKDFNNEADTPDNFQSRRPNTSFCFLDIRSPGLGDTAMYLCATSRRGDRSGEQYFGPGTRLTVT.

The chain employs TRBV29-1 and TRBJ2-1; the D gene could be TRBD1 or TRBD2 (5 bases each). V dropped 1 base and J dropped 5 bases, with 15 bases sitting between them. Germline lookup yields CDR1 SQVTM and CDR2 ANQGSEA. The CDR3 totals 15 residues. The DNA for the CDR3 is TGCAGCGTTGAAGTCTCCGGGACGTCGCACAATGAGCAGTTCTTC. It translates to CSVEVSGTSHNEQFF.

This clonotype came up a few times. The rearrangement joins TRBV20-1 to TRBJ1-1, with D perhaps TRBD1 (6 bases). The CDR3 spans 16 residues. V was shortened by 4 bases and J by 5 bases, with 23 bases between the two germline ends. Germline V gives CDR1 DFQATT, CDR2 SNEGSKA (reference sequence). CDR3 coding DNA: TGCAGTGCTATATTTTCCTCCGGGACACTGGGAACTGAAGCTTTCTTT. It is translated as CSAIFSSGTLGTEAFF.

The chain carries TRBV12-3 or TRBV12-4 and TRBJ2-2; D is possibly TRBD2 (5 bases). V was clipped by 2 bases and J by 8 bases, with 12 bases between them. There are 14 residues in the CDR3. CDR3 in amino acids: CASSLPGYLGELFF. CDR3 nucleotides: TGTGCCAGCAGTTTACCGGGATACCTGGGGGAGCTGTTTTTT.

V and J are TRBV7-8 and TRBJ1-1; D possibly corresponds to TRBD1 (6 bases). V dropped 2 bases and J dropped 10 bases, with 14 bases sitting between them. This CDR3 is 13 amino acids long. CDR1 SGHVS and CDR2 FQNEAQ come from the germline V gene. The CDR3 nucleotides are TGTGCCAGCAGCTTACTTTTGGGGGCGGGAGCTTTCTTT. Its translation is CASSLLLGAGAFF. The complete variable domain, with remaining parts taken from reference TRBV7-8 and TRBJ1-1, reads GAGVSQSPRYKVAKRGQDVALRCDPISGHVSLFWYQQALGQGPEFLTYFQNEAQLDKSGLPSDRFFAERPEGSVSTLKIQRTQQEDSAVYLCASSLLLGAGAFFGQGTRLTVV.

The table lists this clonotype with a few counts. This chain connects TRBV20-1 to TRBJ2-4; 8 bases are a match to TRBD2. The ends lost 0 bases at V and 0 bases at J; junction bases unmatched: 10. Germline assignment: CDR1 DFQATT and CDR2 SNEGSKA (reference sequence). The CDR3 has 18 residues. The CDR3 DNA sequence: TGCAGTGCTAGAGATCTCGAGAGCGGGGGCCTAGCCAAAAACATTCAGTACTTC. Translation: CSARDLESGGLAKNIQYF.

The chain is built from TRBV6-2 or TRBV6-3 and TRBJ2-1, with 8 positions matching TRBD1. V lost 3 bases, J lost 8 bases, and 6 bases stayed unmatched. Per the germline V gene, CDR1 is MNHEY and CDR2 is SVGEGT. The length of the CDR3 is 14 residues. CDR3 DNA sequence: TGTGCCAGCAGTTATCAGGGGGCGTTGGATGAGCAGTTCTTC. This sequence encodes CASSYQGALDEQFF.

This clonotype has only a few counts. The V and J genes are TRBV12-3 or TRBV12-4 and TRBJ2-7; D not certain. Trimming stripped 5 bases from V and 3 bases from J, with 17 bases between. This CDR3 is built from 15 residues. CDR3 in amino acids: CASSKSGISIYEQYF. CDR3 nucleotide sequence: TGTGCCAGCAGTAAAAGTGGAATTAGTATCTACGAGCAGTACTTC.

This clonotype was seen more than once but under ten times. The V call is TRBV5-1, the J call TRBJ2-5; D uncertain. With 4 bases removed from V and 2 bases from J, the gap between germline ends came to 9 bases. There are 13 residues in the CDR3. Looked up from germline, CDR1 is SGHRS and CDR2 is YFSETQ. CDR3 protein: CASSVDTQETQYF. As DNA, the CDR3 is TGCGCCAGCAGCGTTGACACGCAAGAGACCCAGTACTTC.

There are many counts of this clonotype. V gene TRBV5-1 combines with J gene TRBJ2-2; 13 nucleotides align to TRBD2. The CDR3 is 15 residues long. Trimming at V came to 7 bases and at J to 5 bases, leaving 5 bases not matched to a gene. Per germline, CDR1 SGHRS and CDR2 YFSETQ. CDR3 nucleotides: TGCGCCAGCGGGGGACTAGCGGGATATACCGGGGAGCTGTTTTTT. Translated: CASGGLAGYTGELFF.

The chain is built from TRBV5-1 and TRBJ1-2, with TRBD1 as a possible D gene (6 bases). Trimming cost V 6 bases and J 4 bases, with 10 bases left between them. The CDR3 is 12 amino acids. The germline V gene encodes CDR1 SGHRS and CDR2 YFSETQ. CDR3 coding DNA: TGCGCCAGCAAGAAGGACAGCTATGGCTACACCTTC. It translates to CASKKDSYGYTF.

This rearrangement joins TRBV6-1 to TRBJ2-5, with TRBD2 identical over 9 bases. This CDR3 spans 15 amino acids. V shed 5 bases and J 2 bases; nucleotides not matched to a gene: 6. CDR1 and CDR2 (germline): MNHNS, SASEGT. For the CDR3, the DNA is TGTGCCAGCAGTCCGACTAGCGGTACTCAAGAGACCCAGTACTTC. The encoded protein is CASSPTSGTQETQYF.

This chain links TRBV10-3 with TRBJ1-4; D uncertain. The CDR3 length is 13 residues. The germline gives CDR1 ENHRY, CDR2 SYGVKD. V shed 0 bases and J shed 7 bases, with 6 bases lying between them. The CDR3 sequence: CAISESRFEKLFF. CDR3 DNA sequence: TGTGCCATCAGTGAGTCGAGATTTGAAAAACTGTTTTTT.